This T cell receptor (beta chain) was captured in a study of cytomegalovirus exposure and HLA in healthy donors. Study as a whole: Genotyping of 300 to 450 donors showed that around 86% belonged to the Caucasian-associated ancestry cluster.

The PCR made use of 60 Vbeta and 13 Jbeta primers. Clones were sequenced by immunoSEQ multiplex PCR, and TCRdb holds only the in-frame ones, with some missing. The sample records 150,000 to 200,000 clones, roughly 84% being singletons. As to this clone: Its specificity is unknown.

Trimming cost V 8 bases and J 5 bases, with 16 bases left between them. From germline, CDR1 is SEHNR and CDR2 FQNEAQ (reference sequence). The CDR3 covers 15 residues. Study-wide results and limits: One variant, a missense change in DCLRE1C, was linked in a later analysis to TCR beta V- and J-gene trimming. A later look showed TCR association rates differing by HLA locus, highest for DRB1 and lowest for HLA-C.

The source material was PBMCs. The clonotype was recovered from a woman between 18 and 29 years old in good health and CMV-seronegative. V gene TRBV7-9 combines with J gene TRBJ1-6, with D tentatively TRBD1 (6 bases). CDR3 bases: TGTGCCAGCGTCTCGGAACAGGGCGATAATTCACCCCTCCACTTT. Amino acid sequence: CASVSEQGDNSPLHF.